The 8 T cell receptor beta chains presented below share a single source sample, sequenced in a study of T cell changes during pregnancy in multiple sclerosis. Method: immunoSEQ multiplex PCR; TCRdb's copy keeps in-frame clones and lacks some. The repertoire has some 77,000 clones, roughly 92% of them found once; the top ten carry approximately 0.2%. Source: CD4+ T cells from peripheral blood mononuclear cells, taken before pregnancy. All receptors derive from a female donor with multiple sclerosis, enrolled in a pregnancy study.

CDR3 sequence: CASSTRQAPGELFF. CDR3 nucleotides: TGTGCCAGCAGCACAAGACAGGCCCCCGGGGAGCTGTTTTTT. The chain combines TRBV5-4 with TRBJ2-2; D is perhaps TRBD1 (6 bases). Per germline, CDR1 SGHNT and CDR2 YYREEE (reference sequence). Between the trimmed V and J ends, which lost 4 bases and 6 bases, there was a span of 13 bases. This CDR3 has 14 residues.

This chain connects TRBV7-2 to TRBJ1-2; 8 bases match TRBD1. Looked up from germline, CDR1 is SGHTA and CDR2 is FQGNSA. This CDR3 region has 15 residues. V gave up 4 bases and J gave up 1 base; unmatched junction bases: 5. The CDR3, as DNA: TGTGCCAGCAGCTCGACAGGGGCCATTAACTATGGCTACACCTTC. Translation: CASSSTGAINYGYTF.

The CDR3 spells CASSISQGAEAFF. The CDR3 DNA is TGTGCCAGTAGTATTTCTCAGGGCGCTGAAGCTTTCTTT. The chain has TRBV19 and TRBJ1-1, with a weak D call TRBD1 (5 bases). CDR3 length: 13 residues. V lost 3 bases to trimming and J lost 6 bases, with 11 bases between them. Germline CDR1 and CDR2: LNHDA and SQIVND (reference sequence).

V and J are TRBV5-1 and TRBJ2-7; 7 bases map to TRBD1. This CDR3 comprises 14 residues. With V trimmed by 0 bases and J by 4 bases, 4 bases remained unmatched. Germline V lookup: CDR1 SGHRS, CDR2 YFSETQ. The CDR3 is CASSLVQGTYEQYF. The DNA for the CDR3 is TGCGCCAGCAGCTTGGTACAGGGGACATACGAGCAGTACTTC.

The J gene is TRBJ1-5, the V gene TRBV19; TRBD1 might be the D (6 bases). The V gene's germline CDR1 is LNHDA and CDR2 SQIVND (reference sequence). The CDR3 sequence is 15 residues long. Trimming stripped 6 bases from V and 6 bases from J, with 18 bases between. CDR3 sequence (DNA): TGTGCCAGTAGCCCCCGGGGGGCGCGGGGTCAGCCCCAGCATTTT. Amino acid sequence: CASSPRGARGQPQHF.

V and J are TRBV11-2 and TRBJ2-5, with D maybe TRBD2 (5 bases). Germline values: CDR1 SGHAT, CDR2 FQNNGV. The germline V and J ends were trimmed by 1 base and 1 base, with 10 bases remaining between them. The CDR3 is 15 residues long. DNA for the CDR3: TGTGCCAGCAGCTTAGGAGGGATCCCCCAAGAGACCCAGTACTTC. As protein: CASSLGGIPQETQYF.

The chain combines TRBV29-1 with TRBJ1-5; the D gene is possibly TRBD1 (5 bases). The CDR3 contains 13 residues. Trimming took off 7 bases at V and 3 bases at J, with 13 bases between the two ends. Germline CDR1 is SQVTM and CDR2 is ANQGSEA. The CDR3 bases are TGCAGCGGCGCCGGGGGTATCAATCAGCCCCAGCATTTT. This translates into CSGAGGINQPQHF.

The chain couples TRBV20-1 to TRBJ1-1; D ambiguous. Germline CDR1 DFQATT, CDR2 SNEGSKA (reference sequence). V was trimmed by 6 bases and J by 11 bases, leaving 13 bases between them. This CDR3 is built from 10 residues. CDR3 nucleotide sequence: TGCAGTGCGAGTAAGTGGAGCGCTTTCTTT. It codes for CSASKWSAFF.